These 16 T cell receptor beta chains were all obtained from the same sample, sequenced in a study of low-dose radiotherapy and immunotherapy resistance in tumors. Gene-specific TRAV and TRBV primers were used for first-strand cDNA, covering alpha and beta chains. TCRs were amplified for approximately 21 PCR cycles with a constant-region primer and V-primer adapter. TCRdb reprocessed the reads via MiXCR and lists one record per CDR3 protein. The sample yields 60,000 to 75,000 distinct CDR3 sequences, less than 30% seen once. The time point is: before trial treatment. Sequencing used PBMCs, obtained before treatment. The receptors shown here come from a male donor with rectosigmoid adenocarcinoma.

This sequence joins TRBV5-1 and TRBJ2-1; 9 bases are a match to TRBD1. The ends lost 7 bases at V and 4 bases at J; junction bases unmatched: 9. Germline-derived CDR1 and CDR2 are SGHRS and YFSETQ. The CDR3 sequence is 15 residues long. CDR3 in amino acids: CASLKGTGPYNEQFF. Written as DNA, the CDR3 is TGCGCCAGCCTTAAAGGGACAGGGCCGTACAATGAGCAGTTCTTC. The variable domain in full, with the rest retrieved from reference TRBV5-1 and TRBJ2-1, is KAGVTQTPRYLIKTRGQQVTLSCSPISGHRSVSWYQQTPGQGLQFLFEYFSETQRNKGNFPGRFSGRQFSNSRSEMNVSTLELGDSALYLCASLKGTGPYNEQFFGPGTRLTVL.

This clonotype was counted many times. The J gene is TRBJ1-4, the V gene TRBV4-1, with D uncertain. This CDR3 is 17 amino acids long. The germline CDR1 and CDR2 sequences are MGHRA and YSYEKL. The V end was cut by 0 bases, the J end by 0 bases, with 11 bases between. The CDR3 region is CASSQDPGDATNEKLFF. DNA of the CDR3: TGCGCCAGCAGCCAAGATCCCGGGGATGCAACTAATGAAAAACTGTTTTTT.

The chain has TRBV7-2 and TRBJ1-2; D is undetermined. Per germline, CDR1 SGHTA and CDR2 FQGNSA. There are 11 residues in the CDR3. V shed 2 bases and J shed 7 bases, with 5 bases lying between them. The CDR3 region has the DNA TGTGCCAGCAGCTTAATTGGTGGCTACACCTTC. This codes for CASSLIGGYTF.

In this sample, this clonotype turned up many times. The chain uses TRBV20-1 and TRBJ2-5; D possibly uses TRBD1 or TRBD2 (5 bases each). The V gene's germline CDR1 is DFQATT and CDR2 SNEGSKA (reference sequence). CDR3 length: 14 residues. The V gene lost 3 bases and the J gene lost 5 bases, with 16 bases spanning the gap. Here the CDR3 reads CSASSGSRWETQYF. For the CDR3, the DNA is TGCAGTGCTAGTTCAGGGAGTAGGTGGGAGACCCAGTACTTC.

This clonotype was counted between two and nine times. The rearrangement uses TRBV24-1 and TRBJ2-5, with 9 bases aligning to TRBD1. Germline CDR1 is KGHDR and CDR2 is SFDVKD. V trimming: 4 bases; J trimming: 4 bases; junction bases outside the gene matches: 6. The CDR3 has 15 amino acids. The CDR3 region has the DNA TGTGCCACCAGTGACCCAAGACAGGGGGGAGAGACCCAGTACTTC. This codes for CATSDPRQGGETQYF.

This clonotype was seen at least ten times. The rearrangement uses TRBV20-1 and TRBJ2-1; D tentatively fits TRBD1 or TRBD2 (5 bases each). V was clipped by 1 base and J by 5 bases, with 9 bases between them. Per germline, CDR1 DFQATT and CDR2 SNEGSKA (reference sequence). This CDR3 has 13 amino acids. The CDR3 reads CSARAGRNNEQFF. The CDR3 DNA follows: TGCAGTGCTAGAGCGGGACGCAACAATGAGCAGTTCTTC.

This clonotype has at least ten counts. DNA for the CDR3: TGTGCCAGCTCACCAACTTATGATCCGGGGTTATCTAATGAAAAACTGTTTTTT. Its translation: CASSPTYDPGLSNEKLFF. The chain joins TRBV18 to TRBJ1-4, with unresolved D. The CDR3 length is 18 residues. Looked up from germline, CDR1 is KGHSH and CDR2 is LQKENI. Trimming pared 2 bases from V and 3 bases from J, leaving 19 bases between.

Note on this clonotype: This likely came from a read error, as a far larger clone is one base away. In DNA, the CDR3 is TGTGCCAGCAGCAGGCAGGGCGGGAGTGACAATGAGCAGTACTTC. It specifies CASSRQGGSDNEQYF. The chain combines TRBV5-4 with TRBJ2-7, with TRBD2 matching over 7 bases. The germline gives CDR1 SGHNT, CDR2 YYREEE (reference sequence). Trimming took 4 bases from V and 7 from J; bases not matched to a gene: 14. This CDR3 has 15 amino acids.

This clonotype has only a few counts. This chain joins TRBV2 and TRBJ2-7; 8 bases map to TRBD2. The V gene end was trimmed by 8 bases and the J gene end by 5 bases; junction bases not matched to a gene: 5. Germline V gene data show CDR1 as SNHLY and CDR2 as FYNNEI. This CDR3 is 12 amino acids long. CDR3 region: CASFPGGHEQYF. The CDR3 nucleotides read TGTGCCAGCTTCCCGGGGGGGCACGAGCAGTACTTC.

The rearrangement links TRBV5-1 to TRBJ2-1; 10 bases map to TRBD2. J gave up 9 bases and V 2 bases, and 5 bases lay outside the gene matches. This CDR3 has 14 residues. In germline, CDR1 is SGHRS, CDR2 YFSETQ. The CDR3 sequence: CASSLGSGRAEQFF. CDR3 DNA sequence: TGCGCCAGCAGCTTAGGGAGCGGGAGGGCTGAGCAGTTCTTC.

This clonotype is deemed medium-sized. This rearrangement joins TRBV5-1 to TRBJ2-1; D is unresolved. This CDR3 is 12 amino acids long. Trimming left V 4 bases short and J 8 bases short, with 10 bases between. CDR1 and CDR2 from the germline V gene are SGHRS and YFSETQ. The CDR3, as DNA: TGCGCCAGCAGCGCCACTCTAGATGAGCAGTTCTTC. This translates into CASSATLDEQFF. Together with reference TRBV5-1 and TRBJ2-1, the CDR3 gives the full variable domain: KAGVTQTPRYLIKTRGQQVTLSCSPISGHRSVSWYQQTPGQGLQFLFEYFSETQRNKGNFPGRFSGRQFSNSRSEMNVSTLELGDSALYLCASSATLDEQFFGPGTRLTVL.

The sample holds many counts of this clonotype. The chain recombines TRBV7-2 with TRBJ2-3, with TRBD2 matching 7 bases. Trimming removed 0 bases from V and 2 bases from J; junction bases left unmatched: 5. Germline assignment: CDR1 SGHTA and CDR2 FQGNSA. The CDR3 covers 16 residues. The CDR3 reads CASSLAGLGYTDTQYF. The DNA of the CDR3 is TGTGCCAGCAGCTTAGCTGGACTAGGCTACACAGATACGCAGTATTTT.

In its sample, this clonotype is medium-sized. This chain uses TRBV29-1 with TRBJ2-7; 7 nucleotides agree with TRBD2. Germline CDR1 SQVTM, CDR2 ANQGSEA. V lost 5 bases, J lost 6 bases, and 19 bases stayed unmatched. The CDR3 spans 16 residues. As DNA, the CDR3 is TGCAGCGTTAGGTCACACCGTTCGGGCGGGAGTCCCGAGCAGTACTTC. Translated, it gives CSVRSHRSGGSPEQYF.

This clonotype was seen repeatedly, ten times or more. The chain carries TRBV6-2 or TRBV6-3 and TRBJ2-5, with TRBD2 as a possible D gene (6 bases). The CDR3 loop spans 11 amino acids. Trimming pared 8 bases from V and 6 bases from J, leaving 10 bases between. Germline CDR1 is MNHEY and CDR2 is SVGEGT. DNA of the CDR3: TGTGCCAGCGTCCGGGGGAAGACCCAGTACTTC. This encodes CASVRGKTQYF.

V gene TRBV11-2 combines with J gene TRBJ2-1, with D possibly matching TRBD2 (7 bases). The CDR3 is 17 amino acids. CDR1 is SGHAT, CDR2 FQNNGV, per germline. V lost 2 bases, J lost 3 bases, and 17 bases lay in between. The CDR3 DNA reads as TGTGCCAGCAGCTTAATGGGCGCGGGGGCTAACTACAATGAGCAGTTCTTC. It yields the protein CASSLMGAGANYNEQFF. The whole variable domain, remainder taken from reference TRBV11-2 and TRBJ2-1, is EAGVAQSPRYKIIEKRQSVAFWCNPISGHATLYWYQQILGQGPKLLIQFQNNGVVDDSQLPKDRFSAERLKGVDSTLKIQPAKLEDSAVYLCASSLMGAGANYNEQFFGPGTRLTVL.

The J gene is TRBJ2-3, the V gene TRBV2; 9 bases fit TRBD2. The V gene end was trimmed by 8 bases and the J gene end by 4 bases; junction bases not matched to a gene: 7. This CDR3 comprises 14 residues. Germline CDR1 SNHLY, CDR2 FYNNEI. Here the CDR3 DNA reads TGTGCCAGCCTCCCGGGACTAGCAGCAGATACGCAGTATTTT. Residues: CASLPGLAADTQYF.